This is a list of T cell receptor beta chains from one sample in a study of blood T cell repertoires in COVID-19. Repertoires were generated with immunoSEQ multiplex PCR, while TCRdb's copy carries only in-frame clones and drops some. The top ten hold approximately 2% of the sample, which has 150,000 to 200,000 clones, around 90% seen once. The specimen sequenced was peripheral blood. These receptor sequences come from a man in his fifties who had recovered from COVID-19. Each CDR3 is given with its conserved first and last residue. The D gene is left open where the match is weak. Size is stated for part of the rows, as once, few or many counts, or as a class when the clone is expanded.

TGTGCCAGCACACGGACAGGGGAAGAGACCCAGTACTTC CASTRTGEETQYF TRBJ2-5 TRBD1 . TRBV11-1
TGTGCCAGCAGCTTTACTAGCGGGATACTTTACACAGATACGCAGTATTTT CASSFTSGILYTDTQYF TRBJ2-3 TRBD2 . TRBV7-9
TGTGCCAGTAGTATAGGAGGAGGGACGAGCACCGGGGAGCTGTTTTTT CASSIGGGTSTGELFF TRBJ2-2 . . TRBV19
TGTGCCAGCAGTCCGGACCTAGCGGCCTGGGGAGATACGCAGTATTTT CASSPDLAAWGDTQYF TRBJ2-3 TRBD2 once TRBV28
TGTGCCAGCATTCGGGGGGGCGGGAACTATGGCTACACCTTC CASIRGGGNYGYTF TRBJ1-2 . . TRBV6-5
TGTGCCAGCAGCTTTGGTGGCGGGGGGTACACAGATACGCAGTATTTT CASSFGGGGYTDTQYF TRBJ2-3 TRBD2 . TRBV7-3
TGTGCCAGCACCTCATGTAGACAGGTTATGTGGGGGTACATGAACACTGAAGCTTTCTTT CASTSCRQVMWGYMNTEAFF TRBJ1-1 . few TRBV6-4
TGTGCCAGCCGACGGACAGGGCGGACAGATACGCAGTATTTT CASRRTGRTDTQYF TRBJ2-3 TRBD1 . TRBV19
TGTGCCAGCAGCTCTAGCCCGGGGGGTCCCACAGATACGCAGTATTTT CASSSSPGGPTDTQYF TRBJ2-3 TRBD2 . TRBV9
TGCGCCAGCAGCTTGGATGGGGGGACCACTGAAGCTTTCTTT CASSLDGGTTEAFF TRBJ1-1 . . TRBV5-1
TGTGCCAGCAGCCTCCTGACTAGCGGTCTCTACAATGAGCAGTTCTTC CASSLLTSGLYNEQFF TRBJ2-1 TRBD2 . TRBV5-5
TGTGCCAGCCTGACCTTGGACAGGGGAGAGAACTACGAGCAGTACTTC CASLTLDRGENYEQYF TRBJ2-7 TRBD1 . TRBV2
TGTGCTAGTGCATCCGAGGCCGCGGGCCCCCTACCGGGCGAGCAGTACTTC CASASEAAGPLPGEQYF TRBJ2-7 . . TRBV12-5
TGTGCCAGCAGTTCGACCGGGACAGGACTCTACGAGCAGTACTTC CASSSTGTGLYEQYF TRBJ2-7 TRBD1 . TRBV28
TGCGCCAGCAGCTTGAAAGCGGGGGGCCAAGAGACCCAGTACTTC CASSLKAGGQETQYF TRBJ2-5 TRBD2 . TRBV5-1
TGTGCCAGCAGCCCGGGACTAGCGGGATACTACAATGAGCAGTTCTTC CASSPGLAGYYNEQFF TRBJ2-1 TRBD2 . TRBV5-8
TGTGCCATCAGTGACTGGGACAGCTCAAGCTCCTACGAGCAGTACTTC CAISDWDSSSSYEQYF TRBJ2-7 TRBD1 once TRBV10-3
TGTGCCAGCAAAAGGCAGGGGATGAACACTGAAGCTTTCTTT CASKRQGMNTEAFF TRBJ1-1 . . TRBV6-5
TGTGCCAGCAGCCAAGTCGGGGAGGCCTACGAGCAGTACTTC CASSQVGEAYEQYF TRBJ2-7 . . TRBV3-1/TRBV3-2
TGTGCCAGCAGCCGATCTAGCAATGAGCAGTTCTTC CASSRSSNEQFF TRBJ2-1 . once TRBV5-5
TGCGCCAGCAGCCCGGGTCTCCAAGAGACCCAGTACTTC CASSPGLQETQYF TRBJ2-5 . . TRBV5-1
TGTGCCAGCAGTCGACAGGGCAATCAGCCCCAGCATTTT CASSRQGNQPQHF TRBJ1-5 . . TRBV28
TGTGCCAGCACCGATGGGGGGGTCCCAAGCACAGATACGCAGTATTTT CASTDGGVPSTDTQYF TRBJ2-3 TRBD2 . TRBV27
TGTGCCAGCAGTTACCCAGGAGGGAGCACAGATACGCAGTATTTT CASSYPGGSTDTQYF TRBJ2-3 . . TRBV6-5
TGTGCCAGTAGTTCTAGTTTGGGGGCGCGGGGGGCCAACGTCCTGACTTTC CASSSSLGARGANVLTF TRBJ2-6 . . TRBV19
TGTGCCAGCAGCCCAAGAGGGGGAATCACAGATACGCAGTATTTT CASSPRGGITDTQYF TRBJ2-3 . once TRBV7-3
TGTGCCAGCAGTTATTGGGGCGGAACTGAAGCTTTCTTT CASSYWGGTEAFF TRBJ1-1 . few TRBV6-2/TRBV6-3
TGTGCCAGCAGCCGGCCCCCGGGCGGGGGGGCCTCCTACGAGCAGTACTTC CASSRPPGGGASYEQYF TRBJ2-7 TRBD2 . TRBV5-4
TGTGCCAGTAGCTCGACCGTGCGCGGAGAGACCCAGTACTTC CASSSTVRGETQYF TRBJ2-5 . . TRBV19
TGTGCCAGTAGTTCTAGCGGGAGGGCCCCAGAGACCCAGTACTTC CASSSSGRAPETQYF TRBJ2-5 TRBD2 . TRBV19
TGCAGTGCTAGTTTGCGAGAAAACATTCAGTACTTC CSASLRENIQYF TRBJ2-4 . . TRBV20-1
TGCGCCAGCAGCCAAGATCTATACACAGGGGGCAGTGGGGGCTACACCTTC CASSQDLYTGGSGGYTF TRBJ1-2 TRBD1 . TRBV4-3
TGTGCCAGTAGTGTACGGACAGGGTTGTCCAATGAGCAGTTCTTC CASSVRTGLSNEQFF TRBJ2-1 TRBD1 . TRBV19
TGTGCCAGCAGTAGCGGGGGGGCCGGCGAGCAGTACTTC CASSSGGAGEQYF TRBJ2-7 TRBD2 . TRBV2
TGTGCCAGTAGTATAGGACGGGCCGCGGGCTCCGAGCAGTACTTC CASSIGRAAGSEQYF TRBJ2-7 . . TRBV19
TGTGCCAGCAGTGAGACTTTGAACACTGAAGCTTTCTTT CASSETLNTEAFF TRBJ1-1 . . TRBV6-1
TGTGCCAGCAGTGCCGCTAGCGCCCAAGAGACCCAGTACTTC CASSAASAQETQYF TRBJ2-5 . few TRBV2
TGTGCCAGCAGTTTCGGGACAGGCGGTCCCTACGAGCAGTACTTC CASSFGTGGPYEQYF TRBJ2-7 TRBD1 . TRBV28
TGTGCCAGCAGCTTAGGCGGGAAGGAGACCCAGTACTTC CASSLGGKETQYF TRBJ2-5 . . TRBV7-6
TGTGCCAGTAGACCCAGGCGCGGGGGGGTGAACACCGGGGAGCTGTTTTTT CASRPRRGGVNTGELFF TRBJ2-2 TRBD2 . TRBV19
TGTGCCAGCAGTGATCCTAGGGGGGGGCTTAGCAATCAGCCCCAGCATTTT CASSDPRGGLSNQPQHF TRBJ1-5 . . TRBV27
TGTGCCAGCAGTCGGGACAGGGTCGCGTACACTGAAGCTTTCTTT CASSRDRVAYTEAFF TRBJ1-1 TRBD1 . TRBV6-2/TRBV6-3
TGTGCCAGCAGCCAAGCTTGGCTAGCGGGACTCCGGGGGGAGACCCAGTACTTC CASSQAWLAGLRGETQYF TRBJ2-5 TRBD2 . TRBV14
TGTGCCAGCAGCGTACTAGCTAGCACAGATACGCAGTATTTT CASSVLASTDTQYF TRBJ2-3 . once TRBV9
TGTGCCAGCAGCGAACTAAATTGGCGGGGGTTTTCCTACGAGCAGTACTTC CASSELNWRGFSYEQYF TRBJ2-7 TRBD2 . TRBV3-1/TRBV3-2